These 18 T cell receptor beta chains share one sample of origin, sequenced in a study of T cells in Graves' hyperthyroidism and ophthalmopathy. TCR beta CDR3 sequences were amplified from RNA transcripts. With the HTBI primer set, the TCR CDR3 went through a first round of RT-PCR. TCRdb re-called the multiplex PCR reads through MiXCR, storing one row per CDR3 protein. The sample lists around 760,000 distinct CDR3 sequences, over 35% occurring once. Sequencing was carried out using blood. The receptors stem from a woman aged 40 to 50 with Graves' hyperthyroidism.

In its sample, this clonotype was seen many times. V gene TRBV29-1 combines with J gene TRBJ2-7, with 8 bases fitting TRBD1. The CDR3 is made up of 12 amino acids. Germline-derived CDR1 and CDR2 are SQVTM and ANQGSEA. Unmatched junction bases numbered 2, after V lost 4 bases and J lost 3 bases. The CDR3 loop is CSVGDRGYEQYF. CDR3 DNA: TGCAGCGTTGGAGACAGGGGCTACGAGCAGTACTTC.

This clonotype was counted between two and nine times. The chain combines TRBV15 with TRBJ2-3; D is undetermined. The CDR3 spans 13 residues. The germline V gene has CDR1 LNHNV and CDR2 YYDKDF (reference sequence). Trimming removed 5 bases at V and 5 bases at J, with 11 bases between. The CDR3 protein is CATSRGPQDTQYF. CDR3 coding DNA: TGTGCCACCAGCCGCGGACCCCAAGATACGCAGTATTTT.

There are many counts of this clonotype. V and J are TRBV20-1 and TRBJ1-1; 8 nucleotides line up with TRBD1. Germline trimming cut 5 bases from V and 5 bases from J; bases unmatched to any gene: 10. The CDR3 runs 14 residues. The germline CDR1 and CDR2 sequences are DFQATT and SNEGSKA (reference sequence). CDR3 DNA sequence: TGCAGTGCTTCCGATACAGGGGGACGGACTGAAGCTTTCTTT. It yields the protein CSASDTGGRTEAFF.

CDR3 sequence (DNA): TGCAGCGTACGAGGGCAGCAAGAGACCCAGCATTTT. It codes for CSVRGQQETQHF. This rearrangement joins TRBV29-1 to TRBJ1-5, with D hard to call. CDR1 is SQVTM, CDR2 ANQGSEA, per germline. The CDR3 loop spans 12 amino acids. Trimming took 6 bases from V and 11 from J, leaving 17 bases between them.

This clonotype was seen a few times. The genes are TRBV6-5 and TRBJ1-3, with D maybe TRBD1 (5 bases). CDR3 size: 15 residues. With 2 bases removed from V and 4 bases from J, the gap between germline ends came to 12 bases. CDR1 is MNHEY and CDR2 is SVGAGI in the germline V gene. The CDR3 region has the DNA TGTGCCAGCAGTTACGGTTCAGGGTTCGGAAACACCATATATTTT. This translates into CASSYGSGFGNTIYF.

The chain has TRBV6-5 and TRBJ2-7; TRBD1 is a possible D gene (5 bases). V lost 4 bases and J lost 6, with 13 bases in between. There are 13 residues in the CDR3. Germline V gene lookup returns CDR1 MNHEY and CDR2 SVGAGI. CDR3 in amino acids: CASSFGEGAEQYF. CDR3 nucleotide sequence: TGTGCCAGCAGTTTTGGGGAAGGGGCCGAGCAGTACTTC.

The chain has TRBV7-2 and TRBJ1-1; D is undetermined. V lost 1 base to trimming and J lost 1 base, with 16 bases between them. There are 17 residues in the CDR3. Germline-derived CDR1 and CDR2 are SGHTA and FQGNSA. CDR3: CASSLEVFGRRNTEAFF. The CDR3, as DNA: TGTGCCAGCAGCTTAGAAGTTTTCGGGCGGCGGAACACTGAAGCTTTCTTT. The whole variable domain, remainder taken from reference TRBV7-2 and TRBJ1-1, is GAGVSQSPSNKVTEKGKDVELRCDPISGHTALYWYRQSLGQGLEFLIYFQGNSAPDKSGLPSDRFSAERTGGSVSTLTIQRTQQEDSAVYLCASSLEVFGRRNTEAFFGQGTRLTVV.

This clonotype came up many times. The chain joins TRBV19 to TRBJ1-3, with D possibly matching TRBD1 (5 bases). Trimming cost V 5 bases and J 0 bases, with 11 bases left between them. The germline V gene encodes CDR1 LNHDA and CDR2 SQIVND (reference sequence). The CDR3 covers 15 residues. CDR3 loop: CASSAPTVSGNTIYF. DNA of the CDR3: TGTGCCAGTAGTGCCCCGACAGTCTCTGGAAACACCATATATTTT.

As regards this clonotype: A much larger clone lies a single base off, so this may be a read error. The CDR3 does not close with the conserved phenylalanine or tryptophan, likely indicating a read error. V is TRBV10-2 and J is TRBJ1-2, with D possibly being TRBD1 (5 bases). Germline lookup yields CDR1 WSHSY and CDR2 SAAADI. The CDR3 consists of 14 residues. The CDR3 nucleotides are TGTGCCAGCACACGGGGGAGGGGCAACTATGGCTACACCCTC. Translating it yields CASTRGRGNYGYTL.

CDR3 protein: CASSQEWGADNVQFF. CDR3 nucleotides: TGTGCCAGCAGCCAAGAATGGGGGGCGGACAATGTGCAGTTCTTT. The genes are TRBV14 and TRBJ1-1, with TRBD1 as a possible D gene (6 bases). The germline CDR1 and CDR2 sequences are SGHDN and FVKESK. The length of the CDR3 is 15 residues. V was pared by 0 bases and J by 14 bases, with 22 bases between.

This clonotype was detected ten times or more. The DNA for the CDR3 is TGTGCCAGTAGTATTGAAGTGGGCAGGGGATATGGCTACACCTTC. Encoded protein: CASSIEVGRGYGYTF. The chain joins TRBV19 to TRBJ1-2, with TRBD1 as a possible D gene (6 bases). Looked up from germline, CDR1 is LNHDA and CDR2 is SQIVND (reference sequence). CDR3 length: 15 residues. Trimming shortened V by 3 bases and J by 5 bases, and 16 bases separated the two germline ends.

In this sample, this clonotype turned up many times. The CDR3 nucleotides are TGTGCCACCAGCAGAGATATCCTCTGGGGATCTGGAAACACCATATATTTT. It is translated as CATSRDILWGSGNTIYF. The chain has TRBV15 and TRBJ1-3; D unclear. This CDR3 contains 17 residues. Germline V gene data show CDR1 as LNHNV and CDR2 as YYDKDF (reference sequence). Trimming cost V 0 bases and J 1 base, with 13 bases left between them.

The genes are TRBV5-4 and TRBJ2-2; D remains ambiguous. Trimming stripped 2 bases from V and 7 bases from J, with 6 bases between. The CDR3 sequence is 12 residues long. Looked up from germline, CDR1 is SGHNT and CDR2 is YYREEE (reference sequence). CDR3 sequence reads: CASSFINGELFF. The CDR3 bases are TGTGCCAGCAGCTTTATTAACGGGGAGCTGTTTTTT.

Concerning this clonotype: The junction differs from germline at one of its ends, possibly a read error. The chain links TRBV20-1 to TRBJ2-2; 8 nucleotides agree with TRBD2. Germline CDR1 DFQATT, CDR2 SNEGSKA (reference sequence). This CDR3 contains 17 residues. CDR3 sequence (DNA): TGCAGTGCTGCACCGGGACTAGATCCCCCGAACACCGGGGAGCTGCTTTTT. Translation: CSAAPGLDPPNTGELLF.

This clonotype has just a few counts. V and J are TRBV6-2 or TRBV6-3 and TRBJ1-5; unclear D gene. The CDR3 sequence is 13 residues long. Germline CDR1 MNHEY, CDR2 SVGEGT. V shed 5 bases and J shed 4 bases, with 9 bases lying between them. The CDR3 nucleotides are TGTGCCAGCAGTGGAAGTCGGAATCAGCCCCAGCATTTT. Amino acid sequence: CASSGSRNQPQHF.

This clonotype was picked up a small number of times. In nucleotides, the CDR3 is TGTGCCATCAGCCCCCGGGACACTACGTCCTACGAGCAGTACTTC. Its translation: CAISPRDTTSYEQYF. The chain is built from TRBV10-3 and TRBJ2-7, with TRBD1 as a possible D gene (6 bases). The V gene's germline CDR1 is ENHRY and CDR2 SYGVKD. The CDR3 loop spans 15 amino acids. Trimming removed 6 bases from V and 1 base from J, with 16 bases in between.

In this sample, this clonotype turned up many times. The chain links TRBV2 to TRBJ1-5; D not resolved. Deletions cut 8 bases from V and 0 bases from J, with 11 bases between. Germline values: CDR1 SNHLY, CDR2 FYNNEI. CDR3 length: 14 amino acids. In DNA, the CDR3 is TGTGCCAGCGTCGGCGGGGTTAGCAATCAGCCCCAGCATTTT. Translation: CASVGGVSNQPQHF.

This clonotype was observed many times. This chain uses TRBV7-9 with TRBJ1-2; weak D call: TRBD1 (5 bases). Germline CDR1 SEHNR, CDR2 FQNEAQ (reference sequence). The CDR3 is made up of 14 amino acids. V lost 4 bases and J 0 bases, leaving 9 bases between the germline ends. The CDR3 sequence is CASSSSTANYGYTF. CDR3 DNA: TGTGCCAGCAGCTCGTCGACAGCTAACTATGGCTACACCTTC. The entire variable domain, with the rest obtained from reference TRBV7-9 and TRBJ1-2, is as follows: DTGVSQNPRHKITKRGQNVTFRCDPISEHNRLYWYRQTLGQGPEFLTYFQNEAQLEKSRLLSDRFSAERPKGSFSTLEIQRTEQGDSAMYLCASSSSTANYGYTFGSGTRLTVV.